The clone carrying this T cell receptor beta chain was seen at least ten times. Its antigen is unknown. Different DNA sequences within this sample yield the same CDR3. The CDR3 loop spans 15 amino acids. Germline assignment: CDR1 GTSNPN and CDR2 SVGIG (reference sequence). V shed 0 bases, J shed 1 base, and the junction held 6 bases outside the gene matches. This specimen belongs to a study of beta chain features in type 1 diabetes. Study overall: All of the samples together had some 99 million sorted cells examined. Study-wide results and limits: Across all four CD4+ subsets, people with type 1 diabetes showed modestly shorter TCRB CDR3s.

TCRB transcripts that were expressed got sequenced, as all of the isolated RNA had been reverse transcribed. The data were produced by immunoSEQ multiplex PCR, yet TCRdb's version contains in-frame clones alone and is incomplete. The sample lists approximately 730,000 clones; about an eighth were seen once. Sorted CD4+ subsets: naive, central memory, regulatory, stem cell-like memory (CD45RO/CCR7/CD25/CD127/CD95/CD27 panel). This clonotype was sampled from a man between 18 and 35 years old with type 1 diabetes. The genes are TRBV30 and TRBJ2-7; 7 bases align to TRBD2. Sequenced: naive CD4+ T cells from blood. CDR3 in amino acids: CAWSVGGSGSYEQYF. CDR3 DNA sequence: TGTGCCTGGAGTGTCGGGGGGTCTGGTTCCTACGAGCAGTACTTC.